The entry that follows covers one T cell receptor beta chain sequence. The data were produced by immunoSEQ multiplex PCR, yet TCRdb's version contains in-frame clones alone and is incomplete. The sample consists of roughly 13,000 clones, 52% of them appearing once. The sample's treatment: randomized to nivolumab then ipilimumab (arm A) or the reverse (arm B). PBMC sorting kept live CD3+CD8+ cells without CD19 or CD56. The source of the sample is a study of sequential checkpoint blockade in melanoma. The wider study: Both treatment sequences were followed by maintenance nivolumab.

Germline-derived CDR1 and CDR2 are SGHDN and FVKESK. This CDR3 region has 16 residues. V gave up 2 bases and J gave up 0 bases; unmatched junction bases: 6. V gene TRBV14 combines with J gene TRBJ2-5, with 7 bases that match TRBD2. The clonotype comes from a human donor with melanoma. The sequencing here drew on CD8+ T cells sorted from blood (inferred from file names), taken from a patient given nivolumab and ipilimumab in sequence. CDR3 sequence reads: CASSQYGGTYQETQYF. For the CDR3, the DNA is TGTGCCAGCAGCCAATACGGGGGGACGTACCAAGAGACCCAGTACTTC.